This is a list of T cell receptor beta chains from one sample in a study of T cells after yellow fever vaccination. TCRdb called the 5' RACE reads again in MiXCR, with one record for every CDR3 protein. The sample has 400,000 or so distinct CDR3 sequences; around 20% are singletons. Specimen: PBMCs, collected before the yellow fever booster vaccination. These TCRs come from a man younger than 35 who received the YFV17D yellow fever vaccine. CDR3s include the opening cysteine and the closing phenylalanine or tryptophan. Each record gives: J gene, D gene, V gene, clone size, CDR3 protein, CDR3 DNA. The D gene is left open where the match is weak. Clone size is stated in some rows and not others, as once, few, many or a class when expanded.

TRBJ1-6	TRBD1	TRBV12-3/TRBV12-4	-	CATRGGEINSPLHF	TGTGCCACACGAGGGGGCGAGATTAATTCACCCCTCCACTTT
TRBJ1-5	-	TRBV5-1	-	CASSPLPGDNQPQHF	TGCGCCAGCAGCCCCTTACCAGGGGACAATCAGCCCCAGCATTTT
TRBJ1-1	-	TRBV28	few	CASSLSHRDTEAFF	TGTGCCAGCAGTTTATCTCATCGGGACACTGAAGCTTTCTTT
TRBJ2-7	TRBD2	TRBV11-2	few	CASSPTPSGGAEQYF	TGTGCCAGCAGCCCGACGCCTAGCGGGGGGGCCGAGCAGTACTTC
TRBJ2-2	-	TRBV4-2	many	CASSQVEGNTGELFF	TGTGCCAGCAGCCAAGTGGAGGGGAACACCGGGGAGCTGTTTTTT
TRBJ2-7	TRBD1	TRBV6-5	-	CASSYSIGTTGSYEQYF	TGTGCCAGCAGTTACTCGATTGGGACGACAGGGTCCTACGAGCAGTACTTC
TRBJ1-1	-	TRBV20-1	-	CSARVEGGEAFF	TGCAGTGCTAGAGTAGAGGGAGGTGAAGCTTTCTTT
TRBJ1-1	-	TRBV28	-	CASSSELEAFF	TGTGCCAGCAGTTCGGAGCTTGAAGCTTTCTTT
TRBJ1-4	-	TRBV7-9	few	CAIQDGDNEKLFF	TGTGCCATCCAGGATGGAGATAATGAAAAACTGTTTTTT
TRBJ2-6	-	TRBV4-3	-	CASSHVPSSGANVLTF	TGCGCCAGCAGCCACGTGCCCAGCTCTGGGGCCAACGTCCTGACTTTC
TRBJ2-3	TRBD2	TRBV9	-	CASSVVGTTRTDTQYF	TGTGCCAGCAGCGTAGTGGGGACTACCCGCACAGATACGCAGTATTTT
TRBJ1-1	-	TRBV20-1	-	CSAIGGQRGTEAFF	TGCAGTGCCATAGGAGGACAGCGGGGCACTGAAGCTTTCTTT
TRBJ2-3	TRBD2	TRBV4-1	-	CASSRFPGLAGGTDTQYF	TGCGCCAGCAGCCGATTCCCGGGACTAGCGGGGGGCACAGATACGCAGTATTTT
TRBJ1-1	-	TRBV29-1	many	CSVEDNRPDTEAFF	TGCAGCGTTGAAGATAACCGACCGGACACTGAAGCTTTCTTT
TRBJ2-1	-	TRBV24-1	few	CATSGGVGTYNEQFF	TGTGCCACCAGCGGGGGCGTCGGAACCTACAATGAGCAGTTCTTC
TRBJ2-3	-	TRBV20-1	-	CSAREDNPTQYF	TGCAGTGCTAGAGAGGACAATCCTACGCAGTATTTT
TRBJ1-4	-	TRBV28	-	CASSPRDIGLFF	TGTGCCAGCAGTCCCCGGGACATCGGACTGTTTTTT
TRBJ1-2	-	TRBV7-2	few	CASSTDQGNGYTF	TGTGCCAGCAGCACGGACCAGGGGAATGGCTACACCTTC
TRBJ2-1	-	TRBV5-5	-	CASRLSPAGIPYNEQFF	TGTGCCAGCAGACTGTCCCCCGCCGGAATCCCCTACAATGAGCAGTTCTTC
TRBJ1-5	-	TRBV2	-	CASSGQGPQPQHF	TGTGCCAGCAGCGGACAAGGCCCTCAGCCCCAGCATTTT
TRBJ2-3	-	TRBV5-1	-	CASSLPRGASTTDTQYF	TGCGCCAGCAGCCTACCCCGCGGGGCTAGCACCACAGATACGCAGTATTTT
TRBJ1-2	-	TRBV7-2	few	CASSYGTPPRYGYTF	TGTGCCAGCAGCTATGGGACCCCTCCTCGCTATGGCTACACCTTC
TRBJ1-1	-	TRBV7-2	-	CASSFSGGSVFAFF	TGTGCCAGCAGCTTTAGTGGGGGCTCGGTTTTTGCTTTCTTT
TRBJ2-5	TRBD2	TRBV7-3	-	CASSNPASGEETQYF	TGTGCCAGCAGCAACCCGGCTAGCGGGGAAGAGACCCAGTACTTC
TRBJ2-2	-	TRBV6-5	once	CASRQDFANTGELFF	TGTGCCAGCCGCCAAGACTTCGCGAACACCGGGGAGCTGTTTTTT
TRBJ1-1	-	TRBV4-3	-	CASSQNARGNTEAFF	TGCGCCAGCAGCCAAAACGCACGAGGGAACACTGAAGCTTTCTTT
TRBJ1-1	TRBD1	TRBV7-3	-	CASSLRQGLVTEAFF	TGTGCCAGCAGCTTACGACAGGGGTTGGTCACTGAAGCTTTCTTT
TRBJ2-7	-	TRBV7-9	few	CASSFKLGEQYF	TGTGCCAGCAGCTTTAAATTGGGAGAGCAGTACTTC
TRBJ2-2	-	TRBV3-1	-	CASSEVGGVNTGELFF	TGTGCCAGCAGCGAGGTCGGGGGCGTTAACACCGGGGAGCTGTTTTTT
TRBJ2-3	-	TRBV18	few	CASSPNRDLSTDTQYF	TGTGCCAGCTCACCGAACCGGGACCTAAGCACAGATACGCAGTATTTT
TRBJ1-1	TRBD1	TRBV27	-	CASSTGAEAFF	TGTGCCAGCAGTACAGGGGCTGAAGCTTTCTTT
TRBJ2-5	-	TRBV12-3/TRBV12-4	-	CASSFDGGETQYF	TGTGCCAGCAGTTTCGACGGAGGGGAGACCCAGTACTTC
TRBJ1-5	-	TRBV5-1	few	CASIIPSWNQPQHF	TGCGCCAGCATCATTCCGTCCTGGAATCAGCCCCAGCATTTT
TRBJ1-2	TRBD1	TRBV7-9	few	CASSLRRGRDGYTF	TGTGCCAGCAGCTTACGAAGGGGGCGAGATGGCTACACCTTC
TRBJ2-2	-	TRBV6-5	few	CASSSGQLLTGELFF	TGTGCCAGCAGTTCCGGCCAATTGCTCACCGGGGAGCTGTTTTTT
TRBJ2-2	-	TRBV27	-	CASMPLGGLITGELFF	TGTGCCAGCATGCCCCTCGGGGGGCTGATTACCGGGGAGCTGTTTTTT
TRBJ2-3	-	TRBV6-2/TRBV6-3	few	CASSYPGSRADTQYF	TGTGCCAGCAGTTACCCCGGGTCCAGAGCAGATACGCAGTATTTT
TRBJ2-3	TRBD2	TRBV4-2	-	CASSQDGAGGITDTQYF	TGTGCCAGCAGCCAAGATGGAGCGGGGGGGATCACAGATACGCAGTATTTT
TRBJ2-1	-	TRBV6-6	few	CASSYPTGYNEQFF	TGTGCCAGCAGTTACCCGACTGGCTACAATGAGCAGTTCTTC
TRBJ2-5	TRBD1	TRBV24-1	few	CATSDGDSQETQYF	TGTGCCACCAGTGATGGGGACAGCCAAGAGACCCAGTACTTC
TRBJ2-1	-	TRBV12-3/TRBV12-4	-	CASSLVLWNEQFF	TGTGCCAGCAGTTTAGTTCTCTGGAATGAGCAGTTCTTC
TRBJ2-1	-	TRBV9	few	CASSGRGGQSSYNEQFF	TGTGCCAGCAGCGGGAGGGGGGGACAGAGCTCCTACAATGAGCAGTTCTTC
TRBJ2-3	-	TRBV20-1	-	CSASRGTDSLTDTQYF	TGCAGTGCTTCGCGGGGGACAGATTCTCTCACAGATACGCAGTATTTT
TRBJ2-2	TRBD2	TRBV9	-	CASSVGEGLQTGELFF	TGTGCCAGCAGCGTAGGGGAGGGACTGCAAACCGGGGAGCTGTTTTTT
TRBJ2-1	TRBD1	TRBV6-5	few	CASSGGTGRLGGGEQFF	TGTGCCAGCAGTGGGGGGACAGGCCGTCTCGGGGGTGGTGAGCAGTTCTTC
TRBJ2-1	-	TRBV7-2	-	CASSPGPGLDNEQFF	TGTGCCAGCAGCCCGGGTCCAGGGTTGGACAATGAGCAGTTCTTC
TRBJ2-3	-	TRBV10-2	many	CASSGGLVDTQYF	TGCGCCAGCAGCGGGGGCCTGGTTGATACGCAGTATTTT
TRBJ2-3	-	TRBV4-2	-	CASSQESRVRATDTQYF	TGTGCCAGCAGCCAAGAGTCCCGGGTCAGGGCGACAGATACGCAGTATTTT
TRBJ2-2	-	TRBV5-1	once	CASSWVATNTGELFF	TGCGCCAGCAGCTGGGTGGCCACGAACACCGGGGAGCTGTTTTTT